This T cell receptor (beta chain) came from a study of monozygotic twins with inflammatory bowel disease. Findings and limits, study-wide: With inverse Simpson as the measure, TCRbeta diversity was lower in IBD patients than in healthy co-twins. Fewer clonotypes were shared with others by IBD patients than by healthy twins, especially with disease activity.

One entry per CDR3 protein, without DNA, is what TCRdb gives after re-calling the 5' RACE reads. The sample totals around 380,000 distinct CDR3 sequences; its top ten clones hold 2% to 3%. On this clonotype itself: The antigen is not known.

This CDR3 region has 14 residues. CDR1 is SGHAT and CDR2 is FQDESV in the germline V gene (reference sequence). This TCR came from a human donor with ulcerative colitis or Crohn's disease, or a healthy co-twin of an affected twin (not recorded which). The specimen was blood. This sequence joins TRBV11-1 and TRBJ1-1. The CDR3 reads CASSLNILNTEAFF.